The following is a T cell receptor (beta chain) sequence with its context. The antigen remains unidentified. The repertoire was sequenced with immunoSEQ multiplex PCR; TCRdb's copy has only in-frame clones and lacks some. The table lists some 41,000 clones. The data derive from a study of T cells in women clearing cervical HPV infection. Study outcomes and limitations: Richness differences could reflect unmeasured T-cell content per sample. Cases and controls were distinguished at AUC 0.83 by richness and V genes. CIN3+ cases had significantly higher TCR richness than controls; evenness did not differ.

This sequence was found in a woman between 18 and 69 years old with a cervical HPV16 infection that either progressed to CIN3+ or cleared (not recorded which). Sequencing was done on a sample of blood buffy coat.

The chain's CDR3 is CASDGLANYNEQFF. Partial CDR3 DNA: TGTGCCAGCGACGGACTAGCGAACTACAATGAG. The J gene is TRBJ2-1, the V gene TRBV9, with 9 bases matching TRBD2. The sequence runs out 3 residues before the end of the CDR3; the remainder is reconstructed from the germline J gene. Per the germline V gene, CDR1 is SGDLS and CDR2 is YYNGEE. J gave up 3 bases and V 7 bases, and 5 bases lay outside the gene matches. This CDR3 comprises 14 residues.